This TCR beta chain came from a study of blood T cell repertoires in COVID-19. Study-wide background: Donors in the United States, Italy and Spain gave samples during acute or convalescent COVID-19. Sources were T cells, B-cell-depleted T cells, or PBMCs; the material itself was cDNA or gDNA.

As handled by the study authors: Amplified reference gene primers provided the basis for estimating nucleated cell counts. Data came from immunoSEQ multiplex PCR; TCRdb stores just in-frame clones and leaves some out. V, J and clone size derive from that table, while D and trimming were established from the DNA sequence. The sample has about 250,000 clones; 87% are singletons. This clonotype originated in a man younger than 30 with active or convalescent COVID-19. Specimen: peripheral blood.

The CDR3, as DNA: TGTGCCAGCTCACCCGGACTAGCGGGAGATAATGAGCAGTTCTTC. This codes for CASSPGLAGDNEQFF. The J gene is TRBJ2-1, the V gene TRBV18; 13 bases fit TRBD2. The CDR3 runs 15 residues. Germline lookup yields CDR1 KGHSH and CDR2 LQKENI. Trimming cost V 3 bases and J 7 bases; bases outside gene matches: 3.